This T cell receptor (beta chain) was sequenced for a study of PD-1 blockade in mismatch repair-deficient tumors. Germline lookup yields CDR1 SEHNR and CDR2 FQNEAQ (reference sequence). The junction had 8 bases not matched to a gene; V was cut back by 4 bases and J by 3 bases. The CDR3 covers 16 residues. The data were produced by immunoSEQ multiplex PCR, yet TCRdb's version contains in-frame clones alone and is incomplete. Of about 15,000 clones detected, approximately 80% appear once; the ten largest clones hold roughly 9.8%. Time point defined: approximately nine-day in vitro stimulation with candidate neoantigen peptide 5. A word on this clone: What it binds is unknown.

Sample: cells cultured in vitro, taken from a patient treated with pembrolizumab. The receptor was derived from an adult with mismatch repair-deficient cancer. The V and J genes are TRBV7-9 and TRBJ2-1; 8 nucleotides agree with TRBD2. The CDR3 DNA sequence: TGTGCCAGCAGCTCCCGGGTAGCGGGGATCTACAATGAGCAGTTCTTC. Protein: CASSSRVAGIYNEQFF.